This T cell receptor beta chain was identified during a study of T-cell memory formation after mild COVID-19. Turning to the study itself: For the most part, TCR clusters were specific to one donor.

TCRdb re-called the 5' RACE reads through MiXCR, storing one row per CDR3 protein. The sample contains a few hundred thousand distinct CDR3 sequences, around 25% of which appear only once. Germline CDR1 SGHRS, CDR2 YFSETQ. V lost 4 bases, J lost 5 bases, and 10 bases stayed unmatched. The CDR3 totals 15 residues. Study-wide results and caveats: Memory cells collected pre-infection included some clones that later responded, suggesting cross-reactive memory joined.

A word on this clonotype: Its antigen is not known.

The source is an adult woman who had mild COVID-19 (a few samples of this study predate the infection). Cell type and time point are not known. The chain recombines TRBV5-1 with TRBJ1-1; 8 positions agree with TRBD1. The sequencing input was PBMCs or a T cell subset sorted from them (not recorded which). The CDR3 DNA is TGCGCCAGCAGCGGACAGGGAATGGAGGGGACTGAAGCTTTCTTT. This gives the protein CASSGQGMEGTEAFF.